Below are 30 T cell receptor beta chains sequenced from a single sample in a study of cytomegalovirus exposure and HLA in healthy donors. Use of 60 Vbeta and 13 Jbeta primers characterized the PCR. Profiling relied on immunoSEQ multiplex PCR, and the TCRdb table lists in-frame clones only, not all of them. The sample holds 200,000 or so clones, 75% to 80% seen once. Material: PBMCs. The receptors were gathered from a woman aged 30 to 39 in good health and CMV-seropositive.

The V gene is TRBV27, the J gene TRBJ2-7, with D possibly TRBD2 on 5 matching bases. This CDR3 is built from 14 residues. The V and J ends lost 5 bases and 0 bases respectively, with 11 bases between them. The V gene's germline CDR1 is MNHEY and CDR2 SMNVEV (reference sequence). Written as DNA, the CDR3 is TGTGCCAGCAGTCCCCGGAGGAGCTCCTACGAGCAGTACTTC. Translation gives CASSPRRSSYEQYF.

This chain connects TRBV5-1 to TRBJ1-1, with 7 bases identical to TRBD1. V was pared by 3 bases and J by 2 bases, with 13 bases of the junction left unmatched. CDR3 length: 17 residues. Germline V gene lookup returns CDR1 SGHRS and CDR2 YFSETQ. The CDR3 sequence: CASSYLVRQGPNTEAFF. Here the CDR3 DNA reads TGCGCCAGCAGCTACCTTGTCCGACAGGGCCCCAACACTGAAGCTTTCTTT.

CDR3 DNA: TGTGCCAGCAGCTTGAACAGGGGAGTTGAAAAACTGTTTTTT. Residues: CASSLNRGVEKLFF. The V call is TRBV5-4, the J call TRBJ1-4, with 7 bases aligning to TRBD1. With 1 base clipped from V and 7 bases from J, the junction kept 4 bases outside the gene matches. The CDR3 length is 14 residues. Germline-derived CDR1 and CDR2 are SGHNT and YYREEE (reference sequence).

The CDR3 region has the DNA TGTGCAAGTGGGGGGACCCACACCGGGGAGCTGTTTTTT. This translates into CASGGTHTGELFF. The chain combines TRBV2 with TRBJ2-2, with D possibly being TRBD2 (6 bases). Per the germline V gene, CDR1 is SNHLY and CDR2 is FYNNEI. CDR3 length: 13 residues. The full variable domain, with the rest looked up from reference TRBV2 and TRBJ2-2, is EPEVTQTPSHQVTQMGQEVILRCVPISNHLYFYWYRQILGQKVEFLVSFYNNEISEKSEIFDDQFSVERPDGSNFTLKIRSTKLEDSAMYFCASGGTHTGELFFGEGSRLTVL.

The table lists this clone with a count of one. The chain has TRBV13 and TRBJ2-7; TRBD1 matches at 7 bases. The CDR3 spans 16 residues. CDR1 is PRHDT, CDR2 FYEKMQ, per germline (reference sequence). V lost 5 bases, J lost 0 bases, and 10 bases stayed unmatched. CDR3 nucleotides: TGTGCCAGCAGCCACACAGGGGTGTCCCACTCCTACGAGCAGTACTTC. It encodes CASSHTGVSHSYEQYF.

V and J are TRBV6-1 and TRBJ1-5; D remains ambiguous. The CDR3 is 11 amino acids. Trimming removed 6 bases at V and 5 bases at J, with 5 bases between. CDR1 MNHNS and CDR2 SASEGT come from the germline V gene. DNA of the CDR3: TGTGCCAGCAGCGTCGATCAGCCCCAGCATTTT. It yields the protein CASSVDQPQHF.

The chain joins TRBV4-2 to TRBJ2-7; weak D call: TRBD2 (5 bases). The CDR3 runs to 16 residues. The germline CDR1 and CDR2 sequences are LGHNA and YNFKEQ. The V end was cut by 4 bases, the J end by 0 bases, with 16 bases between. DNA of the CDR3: TGTGCCAGCAGCCCCCATGGGGAGCCTAGCTCCTACGAGCAGTACTTC. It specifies CASSPHGEPSSYEQYF.

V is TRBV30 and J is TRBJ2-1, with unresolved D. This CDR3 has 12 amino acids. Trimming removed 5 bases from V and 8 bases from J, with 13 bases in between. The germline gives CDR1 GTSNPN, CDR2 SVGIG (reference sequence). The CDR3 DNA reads TGTGCCTGGGCCAGGTCATTGCATGAGCAGTTCTTC. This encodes CAWARSLHEQFF.

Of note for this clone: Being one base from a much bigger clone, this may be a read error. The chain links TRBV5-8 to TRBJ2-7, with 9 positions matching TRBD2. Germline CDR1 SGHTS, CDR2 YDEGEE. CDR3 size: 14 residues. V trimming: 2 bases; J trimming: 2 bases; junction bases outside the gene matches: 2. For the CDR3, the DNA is TGTGCCAGCAGCTTATTAGCGGGGGCCTACGAGCAGTACTTC. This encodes CASSLLAGAYEQYF.

The CDR3 nucleotides are TGTGCCAGCAGTGAGCGGGACGGGGGTTCCCAAGAGACCCAGTACTTC. Translating it yields CASSERDGGSQETQYF. The genes are TRBV6-4 and TRBJ2-5, with TRBD2 as a possible D gene (6 bases). The CDR3 extends over 16 amino acids. The germline V gene has CDR1 MRHNA and CDR2 SNTAGT. V lost 3 bases and J lost 1, with 15 bases in between.

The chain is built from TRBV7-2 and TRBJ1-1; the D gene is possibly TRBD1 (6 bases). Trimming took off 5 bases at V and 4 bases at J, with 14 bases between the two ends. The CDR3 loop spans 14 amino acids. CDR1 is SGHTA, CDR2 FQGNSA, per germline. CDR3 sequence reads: CASSPYRVGTEAFF. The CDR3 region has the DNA TGTGCCAGCAGCCCCTACAGGGTGGGCACTGAAGCTTTCTTT.

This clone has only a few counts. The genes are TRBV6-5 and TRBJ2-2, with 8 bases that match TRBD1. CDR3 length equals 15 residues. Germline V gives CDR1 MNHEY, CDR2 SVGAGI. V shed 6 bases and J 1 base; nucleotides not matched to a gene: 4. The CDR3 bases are TGTGCCAGCAGCTCCGGGACAGGGAACACCGGGGAGCTGTTTTTT. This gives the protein CASSSGTGNTGELFF.

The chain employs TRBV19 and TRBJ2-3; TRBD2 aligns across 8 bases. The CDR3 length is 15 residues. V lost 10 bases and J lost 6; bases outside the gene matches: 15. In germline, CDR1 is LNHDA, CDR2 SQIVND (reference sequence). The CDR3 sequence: CATSFRGGPGDTQYF. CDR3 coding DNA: TGTGCCACCTCCTTCCGGGGGGGCCCAGGGGATACGCAGTATTTT.

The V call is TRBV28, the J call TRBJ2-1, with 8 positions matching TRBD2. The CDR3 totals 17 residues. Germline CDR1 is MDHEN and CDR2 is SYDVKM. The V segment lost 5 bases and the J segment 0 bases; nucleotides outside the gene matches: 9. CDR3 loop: CASSVTSGASSYNEQFF. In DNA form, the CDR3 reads TGTGCCAGCAGTGTCACTAGCGGAGCTAGCTCCTACAATGAGCAGTTCTTC.

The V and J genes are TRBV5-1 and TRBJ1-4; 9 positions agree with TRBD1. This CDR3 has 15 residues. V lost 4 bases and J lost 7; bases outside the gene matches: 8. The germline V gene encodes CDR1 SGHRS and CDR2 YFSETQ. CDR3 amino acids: CASSPQGAASEKLFF. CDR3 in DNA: TGCGCCAGCAGCCCACAGGGGGCAGCTAGTGAAAAACTGTTTTTT.

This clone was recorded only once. The CDR3 sequence is CASSQGGATNEKLFF. CDR3 coding DNA: TGCGCCAGCAGCCAGGGGGGAGCAACTAATGAAAAACTGTTTTTT. The chain couples TRBV4-1 to TRBJ1-4; D possibly corresponds to TRBD1 (5 bases). The CDR3 sequence is 15 residues long. Trimming took 3 bases from V and 0 from J, leaving 8 bases between them. Germline CDR1 MGHRA, CDR2 YSYEKL.

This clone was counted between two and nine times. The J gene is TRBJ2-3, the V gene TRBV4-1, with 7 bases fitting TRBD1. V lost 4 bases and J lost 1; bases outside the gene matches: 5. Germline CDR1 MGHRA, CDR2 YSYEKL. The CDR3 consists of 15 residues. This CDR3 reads CASSLGGDGTDTQYF. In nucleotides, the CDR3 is TGCGCCAGCAGCCTAGGGGGCGATGGCACAGATACGCAGTATTTT.

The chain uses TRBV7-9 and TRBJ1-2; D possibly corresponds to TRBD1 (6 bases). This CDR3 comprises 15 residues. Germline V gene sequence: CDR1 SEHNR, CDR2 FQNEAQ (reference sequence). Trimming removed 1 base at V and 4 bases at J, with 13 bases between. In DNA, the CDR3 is TGTGCCAGCAGCTTAGAAAACGGACAGATCTATGGCTACACCTTC. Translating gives CASSLENGQIYGYTF.

The CDR3 DNA reads TGTGCCATCAGCCGGGACTCCGGACTAGCGGGCTCCTACGAGCAGTACTTC. It specifies CAISRDSGLAGSYEQYF. The chain combines TRBV10-3 with TRBJ2-7; the match to TRBD2 covers 11 bases. Germline CDR1 and CDR2: ENHRY and SYGVKD. The J segment lost 0 bases and the V segment lost 6 bases, leaving 10 bases of the junction unmatched. The CDR3 runs 17 residues.

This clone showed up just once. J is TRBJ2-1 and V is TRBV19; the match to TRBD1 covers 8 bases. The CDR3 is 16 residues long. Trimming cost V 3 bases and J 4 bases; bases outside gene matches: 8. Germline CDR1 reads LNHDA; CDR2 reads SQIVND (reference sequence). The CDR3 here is CASSMEDRARYNEQFF. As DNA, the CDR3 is TGTGCCAGTAGTATGGAGGACAGGGCAAGATACAATGAGCAGTTCTTC.

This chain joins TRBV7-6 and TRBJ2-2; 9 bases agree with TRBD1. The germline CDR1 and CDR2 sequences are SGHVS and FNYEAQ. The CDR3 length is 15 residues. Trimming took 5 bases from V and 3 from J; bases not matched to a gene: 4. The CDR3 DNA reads TGTGCCAGCAGCACTCGACAGGGGGACACCGGGGAGCTGTTTTTT. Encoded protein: CASSTRQGDTGELFF.

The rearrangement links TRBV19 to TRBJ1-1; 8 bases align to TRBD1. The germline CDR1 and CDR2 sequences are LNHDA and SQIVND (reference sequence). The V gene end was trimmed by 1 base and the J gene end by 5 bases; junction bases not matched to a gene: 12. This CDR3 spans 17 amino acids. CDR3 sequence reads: CASSIGGAGGARTEAFF. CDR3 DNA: TGTGCCAGTAGTATAGGGGGGGCAGGGGGCGCGAGGACTGAAGCTTTCTTT.

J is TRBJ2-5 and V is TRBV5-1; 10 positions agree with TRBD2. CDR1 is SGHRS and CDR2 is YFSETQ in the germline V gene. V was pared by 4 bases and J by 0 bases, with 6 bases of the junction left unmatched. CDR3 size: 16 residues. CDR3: CASSMEAGGYQETQYF. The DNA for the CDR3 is TGCGCCAGCAGCATGGAAGCGGGAGGGTACCAAGAGACCCAGTACTTC.

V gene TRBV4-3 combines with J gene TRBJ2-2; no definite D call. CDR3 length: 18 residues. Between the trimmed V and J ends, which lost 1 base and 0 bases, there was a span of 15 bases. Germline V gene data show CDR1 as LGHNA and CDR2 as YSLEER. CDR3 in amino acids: CASSQALPGLANTGELFF. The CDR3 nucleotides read TGCGCCAGCAGCCAAGCTCTCCCGGGTCTCGCGAACACCGGGGAGCTGTTTTTT.

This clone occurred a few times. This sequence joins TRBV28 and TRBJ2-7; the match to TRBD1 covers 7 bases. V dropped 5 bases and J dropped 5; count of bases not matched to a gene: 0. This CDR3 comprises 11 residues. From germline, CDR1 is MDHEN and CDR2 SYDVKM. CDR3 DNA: TGTGCCAGCAGTCAGGGGGACGAGCAGTACTTC. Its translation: CASSQGDEQYF.

As DNA, the CDR3 is TGTGCCAGCAGCCGCGGGAGTGTACAGGACGGCTATGGCTACACCTTC. Residues: CASSRGSVQDGYGYTF. The chain recombines TRBV28 with TRBJ1-2, with D tentatively TRBD1 (5 bases). The CDR3 consists of 16 residues. Germline V gives CDR1 MDHEN, CDR2 SYDVKM. V shed 6 bases and J shed 4 bases, with 21 bases lying between them.

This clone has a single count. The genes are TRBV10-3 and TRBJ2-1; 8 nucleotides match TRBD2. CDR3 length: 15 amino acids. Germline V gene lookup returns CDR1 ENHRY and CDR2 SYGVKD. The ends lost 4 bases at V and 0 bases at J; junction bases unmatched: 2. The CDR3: CAISVSGSSYNEQFF. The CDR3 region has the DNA TGTGCCATCAGTGTAAGCGGGAGCTCCTACAATGAGCAGTTCTTC.

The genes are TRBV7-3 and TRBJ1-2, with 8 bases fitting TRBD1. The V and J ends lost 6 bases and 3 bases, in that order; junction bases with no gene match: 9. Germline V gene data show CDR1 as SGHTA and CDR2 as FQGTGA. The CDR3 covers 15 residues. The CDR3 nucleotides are TGTGCCAGCAGTCTTTATCCGGGACAGGACTATGGCTACACCTTC. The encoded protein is CASSLYPGQDYGYTF.

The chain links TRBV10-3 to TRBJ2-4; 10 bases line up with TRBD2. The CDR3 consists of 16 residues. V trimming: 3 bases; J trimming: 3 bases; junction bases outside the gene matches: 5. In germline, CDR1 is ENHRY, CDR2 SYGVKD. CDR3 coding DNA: TGTGCCATCAGTGACCCTAGCGGGGGATTCAAAAACATTCAGTACTTC. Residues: CAISDPSGGFKNIQYF.

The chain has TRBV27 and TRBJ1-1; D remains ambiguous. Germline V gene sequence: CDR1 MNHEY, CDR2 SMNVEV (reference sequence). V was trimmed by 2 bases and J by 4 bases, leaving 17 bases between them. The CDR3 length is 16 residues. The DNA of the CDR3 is TGTGCCAGCAGTTTAAGCTTTTTGGAGGTGGCCACTGAAGCTTTCTTT. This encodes CASSLSFLEVATEAFF.